Listed here are 29 T cell receptor beta chains from one sample, sequenced in a study of cytomegalovirus exposure and HLA in healthy donors. PCR was performed using 60 Vbeta and 13 Jbeta primers. Assay: immunoSEQ multiplex PCR; the TCRdb copy retains only in-frame clones and omits some. The sample consists of a few hundred thousand clones, just under 85% of them appearing once. Sequencing was carried out using PBMCs. Receptors were obtained from a woman aged 40-49 years in good health and CMV-seropositive.

This clone was seen once. The chain recombines TRBV5-1 with TRBJ2-2, with 12 bases lining up with TRBD2. From germline, CDR1 is SGHRS and CDR2 YFSETQ. This CDR3 is 15 amino acids long. V gave up 4 bases and J gave up 6 bases; unmatched junction bases: 4. CDR3 region: CASSVGLAGPGELFF. For the CDR3, the DNA is TGCGCCAGCAGCGTGGGACTAGCGGGCCCCGGGGAGCTGTTTTTT.

This chain joins TRBV2 and TRBJ2-5; the match to TRBD1 covers 8 bases. The V gene end was trimmed by 6 bases and the J gene end by 4 bases; junction bases not matched to a gene: 13. Germline values: CDR1 SNHLY, CDR2 FYNNEI. There are 16 residues in the CDR3. In DNA, the CDR3 is TGTGCCAGCAGGGCTCCGGGACTCCAGGGGGCAGAGACCCAGTACTTC. The encoded protein is CASRAPGLQGAETQYF.

Written as DNA, the CDR3 is TGTGCCAGCAGCGTAGGGGGGGGTTCTGTCGCCTCAGATACGCAGTATTTT. Amino acids: CASSVGGGSVASDTQYF. The gene calls are TRBV9 and TRBJ2-3, with 7 bases fitting TRBD2. This CDR3 has 17 amino acids. The germline V gene has CDR1 SGDLS and CDR2 YYNGEE. V lost 0 bases and J lost 4; bases outside the gene matches: 11.

This chain links TRBV28 with TRBJ1-4; 9 bases agree with TRBD1. Looked up from germline, CDR1 is MDHEN and CDR2 is SYDVKM. After removal of 7 bases from V and 7 bases from J, the junction contained 7 bases not matched to a gene. The CDR3 has 14 amino acids. The CDR3 DNA follows: TGTGCCAGCAACTTGGGGACAGGGCGTGAAAAACTGTTTTTT. Its protein product is CASNLGTGREKLFF.

V gene TRBV30 combines with J gene TRBJ1-4; D remains ambiguous. The CDR3 spans 18 residues. V lost 0 bases, J lost 2 bases, and 19 bases lay in between. Germline values: CDR1 GTSNPN, CDR2 SVGIG (reference sequence). As DNA, the CDR3 is TGTGCCTGGAGTGTACGAGGTGCAACCCACCCCACTAATGAAAAACTGTTTTTT. Translated: CAWSVRGATHPTNEKLFF. The full variable domain, in which reference TRBV30 and TRBJ1-4 provide the parts outside the CDR3, is SQTIHQWPATLVQPVGSPLSLECTVEGTSNPNLYWYRQAAGRGLQLLFYSVGIGQISSEVPQNLSASRPQDRQFILSSKKLLLSDSGFYLCAWSVRGATHPTNEKLFFGSGTQLSVL.

This clone was counted a few times. The chain links TRBV7-3 to TRBJ2-1, with TRBD1 as a possible D gene (5 bases). V was cut by 2 bases and J by 2 bases, with 10 bases left in between. The CDR3 covers 15 residues. Germline V gene lookup returns CDR1 SGHTA and CDR2 FQGTGA. The chain's CDR3 is CASSLGANPYNEQFF. In DNA form, the CDR3 reads TGTGCCAGCAGCTTAGGGGCCAACCCCTACAATGAGCAGTTCTTC.

The chain couples TRBV5-1 to TRBJ2-7; 8 bases fit TRBD1. Trimming at V came to 0 bases and at J to 3 bases, leaving 5 bases not matched to a gene. Germline V lookup: CDR1 SGHRS, CDR2 YFSETQ. CDR3 length: 15 residues. CDR3 nucleotide sequence: TGCGCCAGCAGCTTGGGTGCAGGGGGCTACTACGAGCAGTACTTC. Translating it yields CASSLGAGGYYEQYF.

The rearrangement joins TRBV7-8 to TRBJ1-1; TRBD1 aligns across 7 bases. The V segment lost 1 base and the J segment 10 bases; nucleotides outside the gene matches: 6. Germline assignment: CDR1 SGHVS and CDR2 FQNEAQ. The CDR3 sequence is 13 residues long. This CDR3 is CASSLGTGPGAFF. For the CDR3, the DNA is TGTGCCAGCAGCTTAGGGACAGGCCCTGGAGCTTTCTTT.

The chain is built from TRBV6-5 and TRBJ1-2; 7 bases are shared with TRBD1. The V segment lost 4 bases and the J segment 6 bases; nucleotides outside the gene matches: 14. CDR3 length equals 16 residues. Germline V gene data show CDR1 as MNHEY and CDR2 as SVGAGI. Here the CDR3 reads CASSSQPLGQKDGYTF. CDR3 nucleotide sequence: TGTGCCAGCAGTTCCCAACCACTGGGACAGAAGGATGGCTACACCTTC.

The chain joins TRBV6-5 to TRBJ2-7; 8 positions agree with TRBD2. Germline-derived CDR1 and CDR2 are MNHEY and SVGAGI. The J segment lost 4 bases and the V segment lost 0 bases, leaving 2 bases of the junction unmatched. The CDR3 runs 14 residues. The CDR3 is CASSYSRLAYEQYF. In nucleotides, the CDR3 is TGTGCCAGCAGTTACTCTCGACTAGCGTACGAGCAGTACTTC.

The chain is built from TRBV9 and TRBJ2-3, with 10 bases matching TRBD2. Germline lookup yields CDR1 SGDLS and CDR2 YYNGEE. The CDR3 consists of 20 residues. V lost 0 bases, J lost 1 base, and 14 bases stayed unmatched. This chain's CDR3 is CASSVGGGTSADRGTDTQYF. CDR3 nucleotides: TGTGCCAGCAGCGTAGGGGGGGGGACTAGCGCTGACAGGGGCACAGATACGCAGTATTTT.

This chain connects TRBV18 to TRBJ2-3; TRBD2 might be the D (6 bases). CDR3 length: 15 residues. Germline assignment: CDR1 KGHSH and CDR2 LQKENI. V lost 5 bases to trimming and J lost 0 bases, with 12 bases between them. The CDR3 protein is CASSTSTSSTDTQYF. The CDR3 DNA sequence: TGTGCCAGCTCAACCTCGACTAGTAGCACAGATACGCAGTATTTT. Full variable domain (missing parts from reference TRBV18 and TRBJ2-3): NAGVMQNPRHLVRRRGQEARLRCSPMKGHSHVYWYRQLPEEGLKFMVYLQKENIIDESGMPKERFSAEFPKEGPSILRIQQVVRGDSAAYFCASSTSTSSTDTQYFGPGTRLTVL.

The chain joins TRBV29-1 to TRBJ2-7, with TRBD2 identical over 7 bases. The V gene's germline CDR1 is SQVTM and CDR2 ANQGSEA. CDR3 size: 13 residues. V was clipped by 4 bases and J by 4 bases; unmatched bases: 7. CDR3 nucleotide sequence: TGCAGCGTTGTAAATGGGAGGGATTACGAGCAGTACTTC. It yields the protein CSVVNGRDYEQYF.

The CDR3 protein is CASRPRGGSGSPLHF. DNA for the CDR3: TGTGCCAGCAGACCCCGGGGGGGCAGCGGTTCACCCCTCCACTTT. V is TRBV28 and J is TRBJ1-6; weak D call: TRBD1 (6 bases). The V gene's germline CDR1 is MDHEN and CDR2 SYDVKM. The CDR3 is 15 amino acids. V lost 6 bases, J lost 9 bases, and 18 bases lay in between. Variable domain in full (rest from reference TRBV28 and TRBJ1-6): DVKVTQSSRYLVKRTGEKVFLECVQDMDHENMFWYRQDPGLGLRLIYFSYDVKMKEKGDIPEGYSVSREKKERFSLILESASTNQTSMYLCASRPRGGSGSPLHFGNGTRLTVT.

This chain links TRBV7-6 with TRBJ2-3; TRBD1 is a possible D gene (5 bases). The V gene lost 5 bases and the J gene lost 0 bases, with 18 bases spanning the gap. CDR1 is SGHVS, CDR2 FNYEAQ, per germline. This CDR3 comprises 17 residues. The chain's CDR3 is CASSGPTAKSSTDTQYF. The CDR3 bases are TGTGCCAGCAGCGGACCGACAGCTAAATCTAGCACAGATACGCAGTATTTT.

This clone was seen once. The genes are TRBV27 and TRBJ1-6, with a possible D match to TRBD1 (5 bases). The CDR3 runs 17 residues. Per germline, CDR1 MNHEY and CDR2 SMNVEV (reference sequence). Between the trimmed V and J ends, which lost 2 bases and 0 bases, there was a span of 11 bases. The CDR3 loop reads CASSLGHRSSYNSPLHF. As DNA, the CDR3 is TGTGCCAGCAGTTTAGGGCACAGGAGCTCCTATAATTCACCCCTCCACTTT.

On this clone itself: This CDR3 is also generated by other DNA sequences in the sample. The rearrangement uses TRBV19 and TRBJ1-5; D possibly corresponds to TRBD1 (6 bases). The ends were cut back, 6 bases at V and 7 bases at J, with 13 bases in the middle. There are 13 residues in the CDR3. Germline lookup yields CDR1 LNHDA and CDR2 SQIVND (reference sequence). The DNA for the CDR3 is TGTGCCAGTAGCATTAACAGGGACCAGCCCCAGCATTTT. This gives the protein CASSINRDQPQHF.

In this sample, this clone turned up once. The chain couples TRBV29-1 to TRBJ2-3, with 7 bases matching TRBD2. Germline V gene lookup returns CDR1 SQVTM and CDR2 ANQGSEA. The CDR3 is made up of 14 amino acids. The ends lost 6 bases at V and 5 bases at J; junction bases unmatched: 11. DNA of the CDR3: TGCAGCGTCGCTACCGGGACTACCGGAGATACGCAGTATTTT. This codes for CSVATGTTGDTQYF.

This clone was found once. The rearrangement uses TRBV10-3 and TRBJ2-4; 10 nucleotides match TRBD1. J lost 1 base, V lost 2 bases, and 8 bases had no gene match. Germline V CDR1 and CDR2: ENHRY, SYGVKD. The CDR3 runs 18 residues. The CDR3 loop reads CAISEGGSGQGAKNIQYF. Here the CDR3 DNA reads TGTGCCATCAGTGAGGGTGGGTCGGGACAGGGGGCCAAAAACATTCAGTACTTC.

The rearrangement links TRBV9 to TRBJ2-2; TRBD2 aligns across 7 bases. V lost 0 bases and J lost 5; bases outside the gene matches: 4. CDR3 length equals 15 residues. Germline CDR1 SGDLS, CDR2 YYNGEE. The CDR3 DNA sequence: TGTGCCAGCAGCGTAGCCGGGGGAGGGACCGGGGAGCTGTTTTTT. Protein sequence: CASSVAGGGTGELFF.

J is TRBJ2-4 and V is TRBV7-2; D is perhaps TRBD2 (5 bases). This CDR3 region has 16 residues. Trimming removed 4 bases at V and 0 bases at J, with 13 bases between. Germline lookup yields CDR1 SGHTA and CDR2 FQGNSA. The CDR3 is CASSSKGSLAKNIQYF. The CDR3 DNA is TGTGCCAGCAGCTCCAAAGGGAGTCTAGCCAAAAACATTCAGTACTTC.

CDR3 in DNA: TGTGCCAGCAGGGTGGGACTAGCGGGAGGGCTCCTTACCTACGAGCAGTACTTC. Protein product: CASRVGLAGGLLTYEQYF. V and J are TRBV28 and TRBJ2-7; 16 bases match TRBD2. The CDR3 is made up of 18 amino acids. V was pared by 6 bases and J by 2 bases, with 10 bases of the junction left unmatched. CDR1 and CDR2 from the germline V gene are MDHEN and SYDVKM.

The chain carries TRBV5-1 and TRBJ2-7; D perhaps matches TRBD1 (6 bases). CDR3 length equals 14 residues. Trimming shortened V by 0 bases and J by 7 bases, and 14 bases separated the two germline ends. CDR1 is SGHRS, CDR2 YFSETQ, per germline. The CDR3 region has the DNA TGCGCCAGCAGCTTGGACAGGGCCTCGGGGGAGCAGTACTTC. Translation: CASSLDRASGEQYF.

This chain uses TRBV19 with TRBJ1-5, with 9 positions matching TRBD1. CDR1 is LNHDA and CDR2 is SQIVND in the germline V gene (reference sequence). The length of the CDR3 is 21 residues. After removal of 0 bases from V and 0 bases from J, the junction contained 15 bases not matched to a gene. The CDR3, as DNA: TGTGCCAGTAGTATAGATAGCGAGTTGGCGGGACAGGGACTTAGCAATCAGCCCCAGCATTTT. Protein: CASSIDSELAGQGLSNQPQHF.

V gene TRBV7-9 combines with J gene TRBJ2-7; TRBD1 agrees at 7 bases. The CDR3 covers 15 residues. V trimming: 4 bases; J trimming: 0 bases; junction bases outside the gene matches: 6. Germline values: CDR1 SEHNR, CDR2 FQNEAQ (reference sequence). CDR3 residues: CASSSGTESSYEQYF. CDR3 DNA sequence: TGTGCCAGCAGCTCCGGGACAGAGAGCTCCTACGAGCAGTACTTC.

As concerns this clone: In the same sample, other DNA sequences code for this CDR3. The chain links TRBV4-3 to TRBJ2-7, with D tentatively TRBD2 (5 bases). Germline-derived CDR1 and CDR2 are LGHNA and YSLEER. Trimming pared 0 bases from V and 2 bases from J, leaving 5 bases between. This CDR3 is 13 amino acids long. Here the CDR3 reads CASSQERAYEQYF. The CDR3 DNA sequence: TGCGCCAGCAGCCAAGAGAGGGCCTACGAGCAGTACTTC.

The V gene is TRBV5-4, the J gene TRBJ2-3; D perhaps matches TRBD2 (6 bases). Trimming removed 4 bases at V and 2 bases at J, with 11 bases between. The CDR3 consists of 14 residues. Germline values: CDR1 SGHNT, CDR2 YYREEE (reference sequence). CDR3 sequence (DNA): TGTGCCAGCAGCACGGACTACAACACAGATACGCAGTATTTT. Its translation is CASSTDYNTDTQYF.

The chain links TRBV9 to TRBJ2-5; maybe TRBD1 (6 bases). V shed 4 bases and J shed 5 bases, with 21 bases lying between them. CDR1 and CDR2 (germline): SGDLS, YYNGEE. The CDR3 runs to 16 residues. The DNA of the CDR3 is TGTGCCAGCAGCCCCCCAGGGGCTAGAAATGGGGAGACCCAGTACTTC. Its translation is CASSPPGARNGETQYF.

This clone was seen a single time. This chain joins TRBV5-6 and TRBJ2-5, with 9 bases lining up with TRBD1. The end of the DNA fits TRBJ2-7 better, so the J call may be wrong. The germline CDR1 and CDR2 sequences are SGHDT and YYEEEE. The CDR3 is 16 residues long. This CDR3 reads CASSLETTGGTNEQYF. DNA of the CDR3: TGTGCCAGCAGCTTGGAGACGACAGGGGGGACTAACGAGCAGTACTTC.